Here is one TCR beta chain with its context. What it binds is not known. The assay was run at deep level. Around 30,000 T cell genomes, or approximately 190 ng DNA, went into the sorted-subset replicate PCRs. Repertoires were generated with immunoSEQ multiplex PCR, while TCRdb's copy carries only in-frame clones and drops some. This sample has under 600,000 clones, with roughly 98% found just once. This specimen comes from a study of shared clonotypes between healthy human individuals. Study at large: The donors, a couple of women and three men, were aged 18 to 49. Study-level results: Memory subsets generally showed lower estimated richness than naive subsets.

CDR1 is ENHRY and CDR2 is SYGVKD in the germline V gene. Deletions cut 0 bases from V and 5 bases from J, with 8 bases between. This CDR3 is built from 14 residues. CD45RO-negative CD8 cells positively selected for CCR7 made up the naive population, which excluded terminally differentiated effector memory CD45RA+ cells. The gene calls are TRBV10-3 and TRBJ2-1; D possibly uses TRBD1 or TRBD2 (6 bases each). The receptor was derived from a man aged 30 to 39 in good health. Sample: naive CD8+ T cells sorted from blood. Here the CDR3 reads CAISESGGDNEQFF. As DNA, the CDR3 is TGTGCCATCAGTGAGTCCGGGGGCGACAATGAGCAGTTCTTC.